Presented here are 25 T cell receptor beta chains from one specimen sequenced in a study of T-cell memory formation after mild COVID-19. One entry per CDR3 protein, called by TCRdb with MiXCR from the 5' RACE reads. The repertoire has more than 75,000 distinct CDR3 sequences, around a quarter of them found once; the top ten carry under 50%. The sample was PBMCs or a T cell subset sorted from them (not recorded which). The receptor set was obtained from a man younger than 35 who had mild COVID-19 (a few samples of this study predate the infection). Cell type and time point are not known.

The gene calls are TRBV21-1 and TRBJ2-3; TRBD1, the table's D call, was not compared with the DNA. TRBV21-1 is noted as a pseudogene. This CDR3 region has 14 residues. CDR3 nucleotides: TGTGCCAGCATCTTAATGGGGCATAAAGATACGCAGTATTTT. Its protein product is CASILMGHKDTQYF.

The table lists this clonotype with a few counts. The genes are TRBV5-1 and TRBJ2-5; 8 bases align to TRBD1. V gave up 2 bases and J gave up 2 bases; unmatched junction bases: 5. Per germline, CDR1 SGHRS and CDR2 YFSETQ. The CDR3 is 15 residues long. CDR3 in DNA: TGCGCCAGCAGCTTTACTGACAGGGGACAAGAGACCCAGTACTTC. Its protein is CASSFTDRGQETQYF.

The CDR3 DNA is TGCAGTGCTAGTTATGGACGTGGGGGCAATCAGCCCCAGCATTTT. Translating gives CSASYGRGGNQPQHF. The chain carries TRBV20-1 and TRBJ1-5; D is ambiguous. Germline values: CDR1 DFQATT, CDR2 SNEGSKA (reference sequence). V dropped 3 bases and J dropped 2 bases, with 14 bases sitting between them. CDR3 size: 15 residues.

The genes are TRBV4-1 and TRBJ1-3, with a weak D call TRBD1 (6 bases). Trimming left V 3 bases short and J 1 base short, with 13 bases between. Per germline, CDR1 MGHRA and CDR2 YSYEKL. CDR3 length: 16 amino acids. CDR3 DNA sequence: TGCGCCAGCAGCCATCCCCTACAGGGATCTGGAAACACCATATATTTT. Encoded protein: CASSHPLQGSGNTIYF.

The rearrangement uses TRBV6-2 or TRBV6-3 and TRBJ1-1, with D unresolved. Trimming cost V 10 bases and J 5 bases, with 11 bases left between them. The germline V gene encodes CDR1 MNHEY and CDR2 SVGEGT. CDR3 size: 11 residues. The CDR3 DNA reads TGTGCCACCCGTCGAGGGACTGAAGCTTTCTTT. It encodes CATRRGTEAFF.

This clonotype has a handful of counts. J is TRBJ1-2 and V is TRBV5-1, with D uncertain. Germline CDR1 SGHRS, CDR2 YFSETQ. The CDR3 contains 14 residues. The V and J ends lost 3 bases and 8 bases respectively, with 17 bases between them. The CDR3 coding sequence is TGCGCCAGCAGCTCACCCCCGGGAGGAGAAGGCTACACCTTC. Translation gives CASSSPPGGEGYTF.

The chain has TRBV5-1 and TRBJ1-1; D remains ambiguous. CDR3 length: 13 residues. Germline loops: CDR1 SGHRS, CDR2 YFSETQ. The V and J ends lost 3 bases and 1 base respectively, with 7 bases between them. The CDR3 spells CASSSGSNTEAFF. CDR3 bases: TGCGCCAGCAGCTCTGGATCGAACACTGAAGCTTTCTTT.

This rearrangement joins TRBV11-1 to TRBJ2-1; TRBD1 or TRBD2 may be the D gene (5 bases each). CDR1 and CDR2 from the germline V gene are SGHAT and FQDESV (reference sequence). V dropped 2 bases and J dropped 7 bases, with 12 bases sitting between them. There are 14 residues in the CDR3. The CDR3 region is CASSLTGGENEQFF. CDR3 in DNA: TGTGCCAGCAGCTTAACTGGGGGTGAAAATGAGCAGTTCTTC.

At least ten counts were recorded for this clonotype. The CDR3 sequence is CASSGLAGNTGELFF. The CDR3 DNA reads as TGTGCCAGCAGTGGACTAGCGGGGAACACCGGGGAGCTGTTTTTT. The chain joins TRBV6-4 to TRBJ2-2; 10 bases are a match to TRBD2. The CDR3 runs to 15 residues. The germline CDR1 and CDR2 sequences are MRHNA and SNTAGT. The V gene end was trimmed by 4 bases and the J gene end by 1 base; junction bases not matched to a gene: 0.

This chain uses TRBV6-6 with TRBJ2-7; TRBD1 is a possible D gene (6 bases). The CDR3 is 12 amino acids. Looked up from germline, CDR1 is MNHNY and CDR2 is SVGAGI (reference sequence). The V end lost 4 bases, the J end lost 3 bases, and 7 bases lay between the germline ends. CDR3 region: CASSLDSYEQYV. CDR3 nucleotide sequence: TGTGCCAGCAGTTTGGACAGCTACGAGCAGTACGTC.

Comment on this clonotype: A read error may account for a junction end that differs from germline. V is TRBV7-7 and J is TRBJ2-5; 7 positions match TRBD2. The CDR3 totals 15 residues. Looked up from germline, CDR1 is SSHAT and CDR2 is FNYEAQ (reference sequence). The CDR3, as DNA: TGTGCTAGCAGCTTAGTTGCGGGGGTGTGGGAGACCCAGTACTTC. Protein product: CASSLVAGVWETQYF.

The chain is built from TRBV19 and TRBJ2-5; D ambiguous. Germline values: CDR1 LNHDA, CDR2 SQIVND (reference sequence). This CDR3 spans 13 amino acids. V lost 3 bases and J 1 base, leaving 6 bases between the germline ends. DNA for the CDR3: TGTGCCAGTAGTATGGTCCTCCAAGAGACCCAGTACTTC. Protein sequence: CASSMVLQETQYF.

This sequence joins TRBV29-1 and TRBJ2-1; D not certain. From germline, CDR1 is SQVTM and CDR2 ANQGSEA. Trimming removed 3 bases at V and 8 bases at J, with 17 bases between. The CDR3 has 14 residues. The CDR3 here is CSVDGFQQTDEQFF. The CDR3 bases are TGCAGCGTTGACGGTTTCCAACAGACCGATGAGCAGTTCTTC.

This sequence joins TRBV5-1 and TRBJ1-1, with D maybe TRBD1 (5 bases). This CDR3 is built from 17 residues. Germline CDR1 SGHRS, CDR2 YFSETQ. V lost 7 bases to trimming and J lost 5 bases, with 27 bases between them. CDR3 protein: CASGLRTPATLGTEAFF. In nucleotides, the CDR3 is TGCGCCAGCGGGCTCCGGACACCAGCAACTCTGGGAACTGAAGCTTTCTTT. Filled out from reference TRBV5-1 and TRBJ1-1, the complete variable domain reads KAGVTQTPRYLIKTRGQQVTLSCSPISGHRSVSWYQQTPGQGLQFLFEYFSETQRNKGNFPGRFSGRQFSNSRSEMNVSTLELGDSALYLCASGLRTPATLGTEAFFGQGTRLTVV.

Concerning this clonotype itself: One end of the junction does not line up with germline, which may come from a read error. The chain employs TRBV25-1 and TRBJ2-7; a weak D match, TRBD1 (5 bases). The CDR3 spans 10 residues. The germline gives CDR1 MGHDK, CDR2 SYGVNS. In DNA form, the CDR3 reads TGTGCCAGCAGTACCGACAGACTTTTCTTC. This sequence encodes CASSTDRLFF.

Remarks on this clonotype: A read error may produce the germline difference seen at one junction end. This chain uses TRBV4-1 with TRBJ1-4; TRBD1 is a possible D gene (5 bases). The CDR3 covers 15 residues. Per the germline V gene, CDR1 is MGHRA and CDR2 is YSYEKL. CDR3 DNA sequence: TGCGCCAGCAGCCAAGAGACAGCAACTTATGAAAAACTGTTTTTT. It is translated as CASSQETATYEKLFF.

This clonotype has only a few counts. The chain employs TRBV12-3 or TRBV12-4 and TRBJ2-7; D not certain. The length of the CDR3 is 11 residues. V dropped 5 bases and J dropped 2 bases, with 4 bases sitting between them. The CDR3 sequence: CASSRAYEQYF. The CDR3 DNA sequence: TGTGCCAGCAGTCGGGCCTACGAGCAGTACTTC.

The rearrangement links TRBV7-9 to TRBJ2-5; TRBD1 matches 8 bases. In germline, CDR1 is SEHNR, CDR2 FQNEAQ (reference sequence). This CDR3 is 16 amino acids long. Trimming removed 2 bases from V and 3 bases from J; junction bases left unmatched: 8. For the CDR3, the DNA is TGTGCCAGCAGCTTACCTTCGACAGGGGCGGAAGAGACCCAGTACTTC. As protein: CASSLPSTGAEETQYF.

The chain joins TRBV6-5 to TRBJ2-5; 9 bases align to TRBD1. Looked up from germline, CDR1 is MNHEY and CDR2 is SVGAGI. This CDR3 region has 15 residues. J gave up 4 bases and V 7 bases, and 10 bases lay outside the gene matches. The CDR3 DNA sequence: TGTGCCAGCAACCTCAGGACAGGGGTAGGAGAGACCCAGTACTTC. Translation gives CASNLRTGVGETQYF.

This clonotype was observed a handful of times. This chain uses TRBV7-2 with TRBJ1-5; tentative D call: TRBD1 (5 bases). V shed 6 bases and J shed 4 bases, with 7 bases lying between them. Per the germline V gene, CDR1 is SGHTA and CDR2 is FQGNSA. The length of the CDR3 is 12 residues. As DNA, the CDR3 is TGTGCCAGCAGGTCAGGGAATCAGCCCCAGCATTTT. This translates into CASRSGNQPQHF. The full variable domain, its missing parts supplied by reference TRBV7-2 and TRBJ1-5, is GAGVSQSPSNKVTEKGKDVELRCDPISGHTALYWYRQSLGQGLEFLIYFQGNSAPDKSGLPSDRFSAERTGGSVSTLTIQRTQQEDSAVYLCASRSGNQPQHFGDGTRLSIL.

This clonotype was found a few times. This sequence joins TRBV4-2 and TRBJ2-1, with D perhaps TRBD2 (5 bases). The CDR3 runs 12 residues. Germline CDR1 reads LGHNA; CDR2 reads YNFKEQ. V lost 4 bases, J lost 8 bases, and 9 bases lay in between. DNA of the CDR3: TGTGCCAGCAGCCTAACTAGTGATGAGCAGTTCTTC. Translation gives CASSLTSDEQFF.

V usage is TRBV9 and J usage is TRBJ2-5; D remains ambiguous. The V gene lost 6 bases and the J gene lost 5 bases, with 17 bases spanning the gap. Germline V CDR1 and CDR2: SGDLS, YYNGEE. The CDR3 is made up of 14 amino acids. CDR3 amino acids: CASTPENSRETQYF. CDR3 DNA sequence: TGTGCCAGCACCCCGGAGAACAGCCGGGAGACCCAGTACTTC.

The V call is TRBV4-1, the J call TRBJ2-5; D unclear. Trimming removed 1 base at V and 5 bases at J, with 11 bases between. Germline V CDR1 and CDR2: MGHRA, YSYEKL. The CDR3 spans 14 residues. CDR3 amino acids: CASSQAHQRETQYF. The DNA of the CDR3 is TGCGCCAGCAGCCAAGCGCACCAGAGGGAGACCCAGTACTTC.

The rearrangement joins TRBV7-8 to TRBJ2-5, with 12 positions matching TRBD2. The CDR3 extends over 15 amino acids. V lost 5 bases to trimming and J lost 5 bases; unmatched junction nucleotides: 6. Germline CDR1 reads SGHVS; CDR2 reads FQNEAQ. The CDR3 reads CASSAGLAGWETQYF. The CDR3 DNA reads TGTGCCAGCAGCGCCGGACTAGCGGGGTGGGAGACCCAGTACTTC.

This chain uses TRBV20-1 with TRBJ2-7; 7 positions agree with TRBD1. CDR3 size: 14 residues. V was clipped by 6 bases and J by 5 bases; unmatched bases: 13. Germline V gives CDR1 DFQATT, CDR2 SNEGSKA (reference sequence). The CDR3 nucleotides are TGCAGTGCAACCTTGATTCAGGGGGTCCACGAGCAGTACTTC. Encoded protein: CSATLIQGVHEQYF.